Sequencing of this T cell receptor beta chain was carried out in a study of T cell responses to AZD1222 COVID-19 vaccine. The study, taken as a whole, reports: Most donors were white British, females outnumbered males, and clonal diversity was possibly underestimated. The number of AZD1222 recipients seropositive at baseline was only five or six. Of spike-specific TCRs, nearly half reportedly target regions left unmutated in variants. CD4 TCRs associated with vaccination spanned spike, dominating at 160-218 and 743-854.

Notes on this clone: The antigen is unknown.

This table comes from immunoSEQ multiplex PCR, and its TCRdb copy is limited to in-frame clones, with some not included. The sample lists 160,000 or so clones, over 80% occurring once. Source: peripheral blood, taken 28 days after the second dose of the MenACWY control vaccine. The sequence derives from an adult who received the MenACWY meningococcal vaccine as a control.

The CDR3 spells CASSPDGLYEQYF. Written as DNA, the CDR3 is TGTGCCAGCAGCCCCGATGGTCTCTACGAGCAGTACTTC. The genes are TRBV4-2 and TRBJ2-7; D gene uncertain. Trimming pared 4 bases from V and 3 bases from J, leaving 10 bases between. Germline assignment: CDR1 LGHNA and CDR2 YNFKEQ. This CDR3 is 13 amino acids long.